This T cell receptor (beta chain) was observed in a study of post-analysis software for immune sequencing data. Study findings and constraints: Roughly 5 TRBV segments occurring more often in patients than controls included TRBV5-6, TRBV5-1 and TRBV20-1.

Carried by the TCR beta cDNA libraries were unique molecular identifiers. From the PCR reads, TCRdb called clonotypes with MiXCR, one entry per CDR3 protein. This table holds around 260,000 distinct CDR3 sequences, 36% found once. This clonotype appeared many times. Antigen unknown. This CDR3 region has 17 residues. CDR1 is MNHEY and CDR2 is SMNVEV in the germline V gene (reference sequence). V lost 0 bases and J 3 bases, leaving 17 bases between the germline ends. The material sequenced was blood. The chain is built from TRBV27 and TRBJ1-2, with unresolved D. The sequence was collected from a girl aged 5-17 years with multiple sclerosis. This chain's CDR3 is CASSLSFTPRMYYGYTF. Written as DNA, the CDR3 is TGTGCCAGCAGTTTATCGTTTACACCCAGAATGTACTATGGCTACACCTTC.